This TCR beta chain came from a study of T cell repertoires in cytomegalovirus infection. Whole-study context: Indications came from public TCR beta signatures; they pointed to CMV infection and to a matching HLA type. Study results and limitations: CMV carriers having the relevant HLA were flagged by cumulative public TCR beta family frequency.

TCRdb fed the reads into MiXCR, producing one record per CDR3 protein. The sample lists 550,000 to 850,000 distinct CDR3 sequences, around a third occurring once. Points on this clonotype: Its antigen remains unidentified.

The CDR3 length is 12 residues. Germline values: CDR1 SQVTM, CDR2 ANQGSEA. V was pared by 2 bases and J by 9 bases, with 7 bases of the junction left unmatched. The rearrangement uses TRBV29-1 and TRBJ2-7; 7 bases fit TRBD2. This sequence was found in a human donor in good health (CMV status not recorded). Some clones in this sample may be carry-over from other donors' samples. Sequencing was performed on cultured PBMCs, taken from culture after CMV antigen stimulation. The CDR3 bases are TGCAGCGTTGAAAAGGGAACGGGAGGGCAGTACTTC. Translation gives CSVEKGTGGQYF.